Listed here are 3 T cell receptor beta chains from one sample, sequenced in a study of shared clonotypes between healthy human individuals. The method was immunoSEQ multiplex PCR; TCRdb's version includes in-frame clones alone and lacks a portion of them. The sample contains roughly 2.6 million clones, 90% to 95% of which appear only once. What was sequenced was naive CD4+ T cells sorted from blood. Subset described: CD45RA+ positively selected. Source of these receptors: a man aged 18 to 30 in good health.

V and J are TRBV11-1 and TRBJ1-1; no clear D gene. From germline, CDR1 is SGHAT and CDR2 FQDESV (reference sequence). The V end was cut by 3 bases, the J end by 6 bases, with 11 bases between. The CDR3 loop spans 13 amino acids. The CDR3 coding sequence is TGTGCCAGCAGCTTGAGATTCCGGGCTGAAGCTTTCTTT. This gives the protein CASSLRFRAEAFF.

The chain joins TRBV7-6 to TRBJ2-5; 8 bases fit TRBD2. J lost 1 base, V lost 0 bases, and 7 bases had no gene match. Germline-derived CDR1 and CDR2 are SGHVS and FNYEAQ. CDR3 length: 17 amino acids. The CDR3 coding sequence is TGTGCCAGCAGCTTAGCGGGGACTAGGCTATTCCAAGAGACCCAGTACTTC. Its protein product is CASSLAGTRLFQETQYF.

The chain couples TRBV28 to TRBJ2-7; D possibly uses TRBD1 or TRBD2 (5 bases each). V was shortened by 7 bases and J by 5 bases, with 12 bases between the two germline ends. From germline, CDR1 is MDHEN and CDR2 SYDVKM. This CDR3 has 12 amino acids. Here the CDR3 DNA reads TGTGCCAGCAATAGAGGGGCCCACGAGCAGTACTTC. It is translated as CASNRGAHEQYF.